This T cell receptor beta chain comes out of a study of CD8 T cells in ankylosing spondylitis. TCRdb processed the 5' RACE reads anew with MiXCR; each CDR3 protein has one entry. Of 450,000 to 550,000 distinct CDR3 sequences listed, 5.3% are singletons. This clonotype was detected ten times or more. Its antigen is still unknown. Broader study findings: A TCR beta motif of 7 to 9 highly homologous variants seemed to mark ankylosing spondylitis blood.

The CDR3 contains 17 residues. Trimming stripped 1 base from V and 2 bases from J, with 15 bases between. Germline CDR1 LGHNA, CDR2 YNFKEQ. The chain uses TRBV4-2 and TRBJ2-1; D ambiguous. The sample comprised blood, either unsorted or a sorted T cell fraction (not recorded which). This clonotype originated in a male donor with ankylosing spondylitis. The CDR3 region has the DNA TGTGCCAGCAGCCAAGTGCATAAGTCAGTAACCTACAATGAGCAGTTCTTC. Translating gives CASSQVHKSVTYNEQFF.